This paragraph covers one T cell receptor (beta chain) sequence. What it recognizes is unknown. These data originate in a study of blood T cells in healthy people across ages. Study results and caveats: There were more naive CD4+ cells and higher diversity in long-lived donors than in aged donors.

The CDR3 consists of 14 residues. V was clipped by 8 bases and J by 2 bases, with 13 bases between them. The germline V gene has CDR1 DFQATT and CDR2 SNEGSKA (reference sequence). Extraction of total RNA produced a minimum of 5 micrograms from each sample. Next came a second PCR, run for roughly 6 to 11 cycles, which used a sample-barcoded 5' primer along with a J-beta primer mix. TCRdb ran MiXCR on the 5' RACE reads and lists one entry per CDR3 protein. The sample contains about 640,000 distinct CDR3 sequences, roughly 41% of which appear only once. The sequenced sample consisted of blood. This receptor was obtained from an older man in good health. This chain connects TRBV20-1 to TRBJ2-6, with D possibly being TRBD1 (6 bases). The CDR3 here is CSSSQGTGANVLTF. CDR3 in DNA: TGCAGTTCCTCGCAGGGGACTGGGGCCAACGTCCTGACTTTC.